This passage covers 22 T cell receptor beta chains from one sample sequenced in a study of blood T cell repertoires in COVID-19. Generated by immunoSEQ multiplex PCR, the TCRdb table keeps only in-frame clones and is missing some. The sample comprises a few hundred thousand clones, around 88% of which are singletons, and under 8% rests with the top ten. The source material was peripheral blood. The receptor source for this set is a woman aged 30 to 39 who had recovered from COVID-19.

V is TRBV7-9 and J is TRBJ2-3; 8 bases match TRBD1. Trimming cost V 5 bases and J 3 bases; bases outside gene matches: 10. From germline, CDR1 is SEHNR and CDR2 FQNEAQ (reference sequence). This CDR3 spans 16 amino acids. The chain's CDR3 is CASSPVDRGFTDTQYF. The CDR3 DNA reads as TGTGCCAGCAGCCCTGTTGACAGGGGCTTTACAGATACGCAGTATTTT.

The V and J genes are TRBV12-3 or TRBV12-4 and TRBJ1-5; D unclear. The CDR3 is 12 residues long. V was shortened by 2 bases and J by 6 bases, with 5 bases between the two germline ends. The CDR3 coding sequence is TGTGCCAGCAGTTTATCCCGTCAGCCCCAGCATTTT. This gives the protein CASSLSRQPQHF.

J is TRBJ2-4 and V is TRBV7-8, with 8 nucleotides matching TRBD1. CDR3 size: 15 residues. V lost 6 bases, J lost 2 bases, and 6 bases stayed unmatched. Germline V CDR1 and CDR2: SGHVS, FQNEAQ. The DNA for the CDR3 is TGTGCCAGCAGTGTCCAGGGGGCTACCAAAAACATTCAGTACTTC. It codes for CASSVQGATKNIQYF.

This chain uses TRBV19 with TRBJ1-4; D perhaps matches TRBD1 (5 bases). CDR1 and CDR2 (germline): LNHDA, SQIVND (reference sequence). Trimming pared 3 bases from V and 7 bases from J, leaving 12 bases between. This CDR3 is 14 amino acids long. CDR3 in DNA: TGTGCCAGTAGTATGGGGGGGTTCGGTGAAAAACTGTTTTTT. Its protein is CASSMGGFGEKLFF.

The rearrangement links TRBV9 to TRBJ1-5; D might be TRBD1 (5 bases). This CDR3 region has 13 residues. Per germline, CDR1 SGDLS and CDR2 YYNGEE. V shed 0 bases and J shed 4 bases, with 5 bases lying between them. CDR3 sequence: CASSVGQNQPQHF. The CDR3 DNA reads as TGTGCCAGCAGCGTAGGACAGAATCAGCCCCAGCATTTT.

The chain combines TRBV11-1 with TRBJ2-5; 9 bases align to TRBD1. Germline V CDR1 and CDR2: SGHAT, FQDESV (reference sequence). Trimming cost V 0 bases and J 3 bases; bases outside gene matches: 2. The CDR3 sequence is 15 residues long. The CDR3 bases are TGTGCCAGCAGCTTAGCGGGACAGGGTAAAGAGACCCAGTACTTC. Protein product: CASSLAGQGKETQYF.

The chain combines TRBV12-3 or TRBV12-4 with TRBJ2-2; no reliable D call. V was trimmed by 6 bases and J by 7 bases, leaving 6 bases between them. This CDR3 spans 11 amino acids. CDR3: CASSRVGELFF. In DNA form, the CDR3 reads TGTGCCAGCAGCCGCGTCGGGGAGCTGTTTTTT.

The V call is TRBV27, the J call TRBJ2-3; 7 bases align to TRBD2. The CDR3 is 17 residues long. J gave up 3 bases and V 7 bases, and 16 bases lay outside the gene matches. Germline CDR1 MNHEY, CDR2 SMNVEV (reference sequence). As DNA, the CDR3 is TGTGCCAGCACCCAAATCGGGGGGAGAGGAGGGACAGATACGCAGTATTTT. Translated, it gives CASTQIGGRGGTDTQYF.

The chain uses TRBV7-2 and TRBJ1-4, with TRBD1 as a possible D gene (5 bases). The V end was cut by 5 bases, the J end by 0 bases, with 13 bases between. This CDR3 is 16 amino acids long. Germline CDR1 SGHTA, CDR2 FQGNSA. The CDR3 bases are TGTGCCAGCAGCCCGGGCGGGGCGACAACTAATGAAAAACTGTTTTTT. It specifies CASSPGGATTNEKLFF.

CDR3 DNA: TGCGCCAGCAGCTTGAGACTAGCGAGCACAGATACGCAGTATTTT. Translation: CASSLRLASTDTQYF. The rearrangement joins TRBV5-1 to TRBJ2-3, with TRBD2 matching over 8 bases. Per the germline V gene, CDR1 is SGHRS and CDR2 is YFSETQ. CDR3 size: 15 residues. V was clipped by 1 base and J by 0 bases; unmatched bases: 1.

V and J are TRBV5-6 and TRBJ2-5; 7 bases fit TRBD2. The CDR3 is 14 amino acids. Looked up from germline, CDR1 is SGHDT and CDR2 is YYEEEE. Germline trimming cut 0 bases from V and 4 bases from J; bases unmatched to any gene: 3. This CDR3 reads CASSLGGGGETQYF. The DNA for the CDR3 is TGTGCCAGCAGCTTGGGCGGGGGAGGAGAGACCCAGTACTTC.

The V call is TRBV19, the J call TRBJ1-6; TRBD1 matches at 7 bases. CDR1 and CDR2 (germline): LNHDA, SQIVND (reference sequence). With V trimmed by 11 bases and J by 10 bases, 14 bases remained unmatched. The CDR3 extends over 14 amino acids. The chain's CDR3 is CACTTGNSNSPLHF. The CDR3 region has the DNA TGTGCCTGCACGACAGGGAACTCTAACTCACCCCTCCACTTT.

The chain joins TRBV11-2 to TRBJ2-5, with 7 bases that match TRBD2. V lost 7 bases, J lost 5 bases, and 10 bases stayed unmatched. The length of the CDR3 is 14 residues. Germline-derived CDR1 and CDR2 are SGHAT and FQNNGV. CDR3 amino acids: CASTPSGGTETQYF. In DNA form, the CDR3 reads TGTGCCAGCACCCCTAGCGGAGGGACGGAGACCCAGTACTTC.

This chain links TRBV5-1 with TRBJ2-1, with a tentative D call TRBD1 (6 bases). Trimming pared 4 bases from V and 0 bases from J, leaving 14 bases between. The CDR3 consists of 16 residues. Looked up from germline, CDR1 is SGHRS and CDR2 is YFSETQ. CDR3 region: CASSRQTGNSYNEQFF. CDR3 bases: TGCGCCAGCAGCCGTCAGACAGGAAACTCCTACAATGAGCAGTTCTTC.

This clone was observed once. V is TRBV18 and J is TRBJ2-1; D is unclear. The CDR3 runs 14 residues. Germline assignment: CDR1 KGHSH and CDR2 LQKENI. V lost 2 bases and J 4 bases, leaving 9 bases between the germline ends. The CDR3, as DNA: TGTGCCAGCTCACCAGTCGGTAGTTACAATGAGCAGTTCTTC. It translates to CASSPVGSYNEQFF.

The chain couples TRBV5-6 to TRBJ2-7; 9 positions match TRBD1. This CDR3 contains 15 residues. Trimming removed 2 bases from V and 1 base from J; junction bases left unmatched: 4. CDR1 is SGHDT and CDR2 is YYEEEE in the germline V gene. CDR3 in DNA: TGTGCCAGCAGCTTCTTGGGACAGGGATCCTACGAGCAGTACTTC. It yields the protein CASSFLGQGSYEQYF.

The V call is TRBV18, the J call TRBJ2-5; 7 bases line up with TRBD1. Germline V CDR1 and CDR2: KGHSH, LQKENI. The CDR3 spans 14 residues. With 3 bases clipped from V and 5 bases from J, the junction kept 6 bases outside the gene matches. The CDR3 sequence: CASSPDRSSETQYF. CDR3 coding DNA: TGTGCCAGCTCACCGGACAGGTCTAGTGAGACCCAGTACTTC.

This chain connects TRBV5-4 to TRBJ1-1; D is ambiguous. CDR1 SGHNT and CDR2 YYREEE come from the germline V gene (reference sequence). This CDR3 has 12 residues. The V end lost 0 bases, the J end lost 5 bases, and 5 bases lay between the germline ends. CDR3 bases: TGTGCCAGCAGCTTGGACTCAACTGAAGCTTTCTTT. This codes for CASSLDSTEAFF.

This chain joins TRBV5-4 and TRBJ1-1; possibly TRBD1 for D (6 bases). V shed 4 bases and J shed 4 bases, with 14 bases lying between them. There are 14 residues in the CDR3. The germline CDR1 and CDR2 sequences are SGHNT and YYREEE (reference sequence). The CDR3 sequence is CASSPRGRGTEAFF. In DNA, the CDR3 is TGTGCCAGCAGCCCGAGGGGCAGGGGCACTGAAGCTTTCTTT.

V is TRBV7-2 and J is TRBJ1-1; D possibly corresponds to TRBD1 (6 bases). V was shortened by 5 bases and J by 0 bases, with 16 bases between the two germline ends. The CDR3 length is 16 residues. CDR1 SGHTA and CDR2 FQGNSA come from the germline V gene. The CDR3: CASSPQRGYLNTEAFF. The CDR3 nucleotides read TGTGCCAGCAGCCCACAAAGGGGGTATTTGAACACTGAAGCTTTCTTT. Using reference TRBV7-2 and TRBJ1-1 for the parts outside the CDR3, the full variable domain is GAGVSQSPSNKVTEKGKDVELRCDPISGHTALYWYRQSLGQGLEFLIYFQGNSAPDKSGLPSDRFSAERTGGSVSTLTIQRTQQEDSAVYLCASSPQRGYLNTEAFFGQGTRLTVV.

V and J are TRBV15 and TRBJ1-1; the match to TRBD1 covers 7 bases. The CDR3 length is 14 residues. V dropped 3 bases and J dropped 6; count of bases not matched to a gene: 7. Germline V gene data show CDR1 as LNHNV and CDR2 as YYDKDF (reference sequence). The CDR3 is CATSRATGVPEAFF. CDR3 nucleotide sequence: TGTGCCACCAGCAGGGCTACAGGGGTCCCTGAAGCTTTCTTT.

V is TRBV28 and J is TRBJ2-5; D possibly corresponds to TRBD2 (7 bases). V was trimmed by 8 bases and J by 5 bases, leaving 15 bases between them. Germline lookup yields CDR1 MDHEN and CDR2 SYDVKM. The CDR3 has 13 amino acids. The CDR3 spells CASGRGGRETQYF. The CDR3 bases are TGTGCCAGCGGAAGGGGGGGGCGGGAGACCCAGTACTTC.